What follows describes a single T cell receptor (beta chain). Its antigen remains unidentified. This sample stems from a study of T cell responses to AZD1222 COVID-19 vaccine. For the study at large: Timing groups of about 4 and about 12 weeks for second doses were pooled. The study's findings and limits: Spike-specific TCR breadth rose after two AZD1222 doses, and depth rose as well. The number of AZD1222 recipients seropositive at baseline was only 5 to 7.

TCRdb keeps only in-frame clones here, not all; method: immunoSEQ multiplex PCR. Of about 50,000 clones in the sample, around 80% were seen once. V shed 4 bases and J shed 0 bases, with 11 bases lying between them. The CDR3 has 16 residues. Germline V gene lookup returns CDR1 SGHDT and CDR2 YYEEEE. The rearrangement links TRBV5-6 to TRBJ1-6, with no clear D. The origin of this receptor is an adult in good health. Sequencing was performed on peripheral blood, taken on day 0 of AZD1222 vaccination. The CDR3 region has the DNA TGTGCCAGCAGCCCGCGGCCCCCCTCCTATAATTCACCCCTCCACTTT. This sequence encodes CASSPRPPSYNSPLHF.